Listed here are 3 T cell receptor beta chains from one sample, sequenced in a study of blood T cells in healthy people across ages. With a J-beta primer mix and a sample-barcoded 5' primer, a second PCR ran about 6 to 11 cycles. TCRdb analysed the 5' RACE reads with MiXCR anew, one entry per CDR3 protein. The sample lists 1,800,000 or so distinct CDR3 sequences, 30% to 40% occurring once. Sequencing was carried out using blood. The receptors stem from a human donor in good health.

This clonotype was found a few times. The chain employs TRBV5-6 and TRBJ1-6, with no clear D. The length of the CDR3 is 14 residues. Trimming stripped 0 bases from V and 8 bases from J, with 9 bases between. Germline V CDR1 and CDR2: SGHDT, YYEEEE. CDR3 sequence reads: CASSLVARDSPLHF. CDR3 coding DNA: TGTGCCAGCAGCTTGGTGGCCCGGGATTCACCCCTCCACTTT.

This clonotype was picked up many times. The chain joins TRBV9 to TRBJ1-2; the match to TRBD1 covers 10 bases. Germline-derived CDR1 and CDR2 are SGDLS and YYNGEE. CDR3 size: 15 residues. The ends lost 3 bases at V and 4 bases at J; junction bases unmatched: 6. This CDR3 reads CASSARQGATYGYTF. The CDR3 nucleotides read TGTGCCAGCAGCGCCCGACAGGGGGCTACCTATGGCTACACCTTC.

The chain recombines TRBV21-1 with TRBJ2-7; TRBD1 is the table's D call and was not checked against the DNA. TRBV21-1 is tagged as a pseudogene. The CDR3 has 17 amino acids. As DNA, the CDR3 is TGTGCCAGCAGCGTACGGACCGGGACAGGAAACTCCTACGAGCAGTACTTC. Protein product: CASSVRTGTGNSYEQYF.